The 20 T cell receptor beta chains below come from one sample, sequenced in a study of regulatory T cells in long-lasting Graves disease. Time point meaning: newly diagnosed GD, antithyroid drugs for less than 3 months. There was RNA extracted from PBMCs, and the TCR library was made from it. Both iRepertoire HTBI primers and Arm-PCR of CDR3 regions were used to build the TCR beta libraries. TCRdb analysed the multiplex PCR reads with MiXCR anew, one entry per CDR3 protein. This table has around 250,000 distinct CDR3 sequences, around 18% appearing once. These data also formed part of another study, on T cells in Graves' hyperthyroidism and ophthalmopathy.

The input for sequencing was peripheral blood mononuclear cells (PBMCs), taken at new diagnosis, from a patient treated with antithyroid drugs. All receptors come from a woman aged 30 to 39 with Graves disease.

This clonotype was counted many times. The chain joins TRBV5-1 to TRBJ1-1; 9 bases fit TRBD1. This CDR3 contains 15 residues. CDR1 and CDR2 from the germline V gene are SGHRS and YFSETQ. With V trimmed by 2 bases and J by 1 base, 3 bases remained unmatched. The CDR3 bases are TGCGCCAGCAGCTTATCGGGACAGGGGAACACTGAAGCTTTCTTT. Its translation: CASSLSGQGNTEAFF.

In this sample, this clonotype turned up many times. This rearrangement joins TRBV12-3 or TRBV12-4 to TRBJ1-3, with a tentative D call TRBD1 (6 bases). The CDR3 totals 14 residues. V lost 5 bases and J 6 bases, leaving 14 bases between the germline ends. The DNA for the CDR3 is TGTGCCAGCAGTGCTAACAGGGTTGAAAACACCATATATTTT. Its translation is CASSANRVENTIYF.

Comments on this clonotype: Because it lacks the conserved phenylalanine or tryptophan at the end, this CDR3 is likely a read error. The chain couples TRBV3-1 to TRBJ2-5, with D unclear. Gene TRBJ2-7 matches the end of the DNA better, so the J call may be wrong. The CDR3 totals 12 residues. CDR1 is LGHDT, CDR2 YNNKEL, per germline (reference sequence). CDR3 in DNA: TGTGCCAGCAGCCAAGAAAGGTCCGAGCAGTACTAC. Amino acid sequence: CASSQERSEQYY.

This clonotype appeared many times. The chain uses TRBV4-2 and TRBJ1-5, with unresolved D. The germline gives CDR1 LGHNA, CDR2 YNFKEQ. V shed 0 bases and J shed 0 bases, with 9 bases lying between them. The CDR3 totals 16 residues. CDR3 coding DNA: TGTGCCAGCAGCCAAGACGGGCCGGATAGCAATCAGCCCCAGCATTTT. Translated, it gives CASSQDGPDSNQPQHF.

This clonotype has a count of ten or more. This rearrangement joins TRBV7-6 to TRBJ1-1; tentative D call: TRBD1 (5 bases). The germline CDR1 and CDR2 sequences are SGHVS and FNYEAQ. Trimming shortened V by 6 bases and J by 6 bases, and 14 bases separated the two germline ends. CDR3 length: 13 residues. CDR3: CASRPQGRAEAFF. DNA for the CDR3: TGTGCCAGCAGACCTCAGGGAAGGGCTGAAGCTTTCTTT.

The gene calls are TRBV25-1 and TRBJ2-2; perhaps TRBD2 as D (5 bases). Germline CDR1 MGHDK, CDR2 SYGVNS. V lost 4 bases and J 5 bases, leaving 11 bases between the germline ends. This CDR3 comprises 14 residues. The DNA of the CDR3 is TGTGCCAGCAGTGCATTTAGCGTTACCGGGGAGCTGTTTTTT. It translates to CASSAFSVTGELFF.

This clonotype was detected ten times or more. This chain connects TRBV12-3 or TRBV12-4 to TRBJ1-1; weak D call: TRBD1 (6 bases). The CDR3 covers 14 residues. The V end lost 6 bases, the J end lost 7 bases, and 18 bases lay between the germline ends. CDR3 amino acids: CASRARGTFGEAFF. CDR3 DNA sequence: TGTGCCAGCAGAGCCCGTGGGACATTCGGTGAAGCTTTCTTT.

This clonotype came up a few times. This chain joins TRBV5-1 and TRBJ2-5; TRBD2 aligns across 8 bases. This CDR3 is 16 amino acids long. Losses at the gene ends were 3 bases for V and 7 bases for J; bases not matched to a gene: 14. CDR1 and CDR2 (germline): SGHRS, YFSETQ. The CDR3 nucleotides are TGCGCCAGCAGCTCCCTCCTTGCGGGGGGCGACGGGACCCAGTACTTC. This gives the protein CASSSLLAGGDGTQYF.

The rearrangement uses TRBV12-5 and TRBJ1-6; D may be TRBD1 (6 bases). V lost 1 base to trimming and J lost 8 bases, with 9 bases between them. Germline-derived CDR1 and CDR2 are LGHNT and FRNRAP. This CDR3 is built from 14 residues. The CDR3 protein is CASGLDYRDSPLHF. CDR3 sequence (DNA): TGTGCTAGTGGTTTGGACTACAGGGATTCACCCCTCCACTTT.

This clonotype was seen only a few times. A much larger clonotype is one base distant, so this may be a read error. This CDR3 fails to terminate in the conserved phenylalanine or tryptophan, so it likely reflects a read error. This chain connects TRBV5-1 to TRBJ1-1, with D possibly matching TRBD1 (5 bases). The CDR3 totals 15 residues. The germline V gene has CDR1 SGHRS and CDR2 YFSETQ. CDR3 bases: TGTGCCAGCAGCTTTTCATGGGGCGAGAACACTGAAGCTTTCTCT. This translates into CASSFSWGENTEAFS.

This clonotype has ten or more counts. The chain has TRBV6-2 or TRBV6-3 and TRBJ2-3; D is uncertain. The CDR3 loop spans 12 amino acids. CDR1 and CDR2 from the germline V gene are MNHEY and SVGEGT. The V gene lost 5 bases and the J gene lost 2 bases, with 5 bases spanning the gap. The CDR3 protein is CASSRLTDTQYF. In DNA, the CDR3 is TGTGCCAGCAGTCGACTCACAGATACGCAGTATTTT.

This clonotype was recorded many times. CDR3 region: CASSPSGLNTDTQYF. CDR3 DNA sequence: TGTGCCAGCAGCCCCTCGGGACTGAACACAGATACGCAGTATTTT. The chain uses TRBV7-9 and TRBJ2-3, with TRBD2 as a possible D gene (6 bases). From germline, CDR1 is SEHNR and CDR2 FQNEAQ (reference sequence). V was trimmed by 5 bases and J by 2 bases, leaving 14 bases between them. This CDR3 has 15 amino acids. Combining the CDR3 with reference TRBV7-9 and TRBJ2-3 gives the whole variable domain DTGVSQNPRHKITKRGQNVTFRCDPISEHNRLYWYRQTLGQGPEFLTYFQNEAQLEKSRLLSDRFSAERPKGSFSTLEIQRTEQGDSAMYLCASSPSGLNTDTQYFGPGTRLTVL.

This clonotype was counted once. A much larger clone lies one base from this, so it may be a read error. The chain joins TRBV6-2 or TRBV6-3 to TRBJ1-2, with D perhaps matching TRBD1 (5 bases). Per the germline V gene, CDR1 is MNHEY and CDR2 is SVGEGT. V gave up 6 bases and J gave up 8 bases, with 16 bases separating them. The CDR3 length is 13 residues. CDR3 sequence reads: CASSTGRSEGYTF. In DNA form, the CDR3 reads TGTGCCAGCAGCACAGGACGCTCAGAGGGCTACACCTTC.

The sample holds many counts of this clonotype. V usage is TRBV5-1 and J usage is TRBJ2-7, with D hard to call. The ends were cut back, 2 bases at V and 2 bases at J, with 8 bases in the middle. The V gene's germline CDR1 is SGHRS and CDR2 YFSETQ. The CDR3 sequence is 13 residues long. The CDR3 loop reads CASSLNQAYEQYF. The CDR3 region has the DNA TGCGCCAGCAGCTTAAATCAAGCCTACGAGCAGTACTTC. Full variable domain (outside the CDR3, taken from reference TRBV5-1 and TRBJ2-7): KAGVTQTPRYLIKTRGQQVTLSCSPISGHRSVSWYQQTPGQGLQFLFEYFSETQRNKGNFPGRFSGRQFSNSRSEMNVSTLELGDSALYLCASSLNQAYEQYFGPGTRLTVT.

This clonotype turned up a few times. The chain links TRBV20-1 to TRBJ2-1; 11 nucleotides line up with TRBD2. The germline CDR1 and CDR2 sequences are DFQATT and SNEGSKA (reference sequence). This CDR3 is 17 amino acids long. After removal of 1 base from V and 8 bases from J, the junction contained 13 bases not matched to a gene. In nucleotides, the CDR3 is TGCAGTGCTAGAGTGGCTAGCGGGGGGATACTTTTCGATGAGCAGTTCTTC. It encodes CSARVASGGILFDEQFF.

This clonotype was detected ten times or more. J is TRBJ1-6 and V is TRBV2; D might be TRBD1 (5 bases). V was cut by 3 bases and J by 7 bases, with 7 bases left in between. The CDR3 totals 13 residues. Germline assignment: CDR1 SNHLY and CDR2 FYNNEI. The chain's CDR3 is CASSDAGNSPLHF. As DNA, the CDR3 is TGTGCCAGCAGTGATGCAGGGAATTCACCCCTCCACTTT.

This clonotype was seen ten or more times. This chain joins TRBV20-1 and TRBJ1-5, with D possibly TRBD1 on 5 matching bases. CDR1 is DFQATT, CDR2 SNEGSKA, per germline (reference sequence). This CDR3 has 13 amino acids. V was pared by 4 bases and J by 1 base, with 8 bases between. The CDR3 DNA reads as TGCAGTGCTACGGGACGGAGCAATCAGCCCCAGCATTTT. Amino acids: CSATGRSNQPQHF.

Many counts were recorded for this clonotype. The chain couples TRBV12-3 or TRBV12-4 to TRBJ2-3, with D possibly being TRBD1 (5 bases). The CDR3 consists of 18 residues. Trimming left V 4 bases short and J 4 bases short, with 24 bases between. The CDR3 region has the DNA TGTGCCAGCAGTTCCCTCCACTTGACAGCCCCCCGGGCAGATACGCAGTATTTT. Its protein product is CASSSLHLTAPRADTQYF.

This clonotype occurred many times. The chain combines TRBV4-1 with TRBJ2-5, with TRBD1 as a possible D gene (5 bases). CDR1 is MGHRA, CDR2 YSYEKL, per germline. The CDR3 runs to 17 residues. V was shortened by 0 bases and J by 2 bases, with 16 bases between the two germline ends. The CDR3 loop reads CASSQEYGRVTQETQYF. The CDR3 DNA follows: TGCGCCAGCAGCCAAGAGTACGGCAGGGTAACTCAAGAGACCCAGTACTTC.

This clonotype has only one observation. Given a far larger clone just one base away, this is likely a sequencing read error. The V gene is TRBV13, the J gene TRBJ1-1; D uncertain. Trimming cost V 6 bases and J 13 bases, with 21 bases left between them. This CDR3 spans 13 amino acids. Germline CDR1 reads PRHDT; CDR2 reads FYEKMQ (reference sequence). The CDR3, as DNA: TGTGCCAGCAGTCCTCCGTACACGGGGAGAGATTTCTTT. Residues: CASSPPYTGRDFF. Supplemented by reference TRBV13 and TRBJ1-1, the full variable domain reads AAGVIQSPRHLIKEKRETATLKCYPIPRHDTVYWYQQGPGQDPQFLISFYEKMQSDKGSIPDRFSAQQFSDYHSELNMSSLELGDSALYFCASSPPYTGRDFFGQGTRLTVV.